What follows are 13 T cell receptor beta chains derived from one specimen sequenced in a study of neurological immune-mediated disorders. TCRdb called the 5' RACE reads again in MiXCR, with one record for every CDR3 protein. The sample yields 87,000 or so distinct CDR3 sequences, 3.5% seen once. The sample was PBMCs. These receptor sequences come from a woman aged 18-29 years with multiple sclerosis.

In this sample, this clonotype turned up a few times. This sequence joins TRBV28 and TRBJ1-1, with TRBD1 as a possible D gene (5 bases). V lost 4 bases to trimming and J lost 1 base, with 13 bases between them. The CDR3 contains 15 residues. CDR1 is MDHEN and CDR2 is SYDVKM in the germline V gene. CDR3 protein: CASSSPQGWNTEAFF. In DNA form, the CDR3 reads TGTGCCAGCAGTTCTCCCCAGGGTTGGAACACTGAAGCTTTCTTT. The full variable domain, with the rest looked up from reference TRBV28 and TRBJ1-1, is DVKVTQSSRYLVKRTGEKVFLECVQDMDHENMFWYRQDPGLGLRLIYFSYDVKMKEKGDIPEGYSVSREKKERFSLILESASTNQTSMYLCASSSPQGWNTEAFFGQGTRLTVV.

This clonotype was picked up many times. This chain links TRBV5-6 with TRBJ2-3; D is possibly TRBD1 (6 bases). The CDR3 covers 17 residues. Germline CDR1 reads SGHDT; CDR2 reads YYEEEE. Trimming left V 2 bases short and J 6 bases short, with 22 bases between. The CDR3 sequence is CASSLQTSRTELDTQYF. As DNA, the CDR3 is TGTGCCAGCAGCTTACAGACGTCCAGGACAGAACTGGATACGCAGTATTTT.

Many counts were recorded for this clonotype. CDR3 protein: CASSPRTGQGKNIQYF. The CDR3, as DNA: TGTGCCAGCAGTCCACGGACAGGACAGGGCAAAAACATTCAGTACTTC. The gene calls are TRBV12-3 or TRBV12-4 and TRBJ2-4, with 8 bases lining up with TRBD1. The CDR3 is made up of 16 amino acids. Germline trimming cut 5 bases from V and 3 bases from J; bases unmatched to any gene: 9.

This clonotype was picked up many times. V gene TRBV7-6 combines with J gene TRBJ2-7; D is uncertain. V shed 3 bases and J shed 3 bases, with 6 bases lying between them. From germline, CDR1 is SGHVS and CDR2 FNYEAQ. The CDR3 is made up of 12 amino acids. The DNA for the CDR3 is TGTGCCAGCAGCTTGAACAGCTACGAGCAGTACTTC. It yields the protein CASSLNSYEQYF.

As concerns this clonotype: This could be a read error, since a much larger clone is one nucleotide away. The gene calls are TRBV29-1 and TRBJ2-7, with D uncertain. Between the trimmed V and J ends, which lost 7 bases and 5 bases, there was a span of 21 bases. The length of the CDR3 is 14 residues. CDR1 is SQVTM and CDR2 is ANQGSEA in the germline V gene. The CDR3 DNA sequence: TGCAGCGCCACTATGAACTTGGCGTCCGACGAGCAGTACTTC. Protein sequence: CSATMNLASDEQYF.

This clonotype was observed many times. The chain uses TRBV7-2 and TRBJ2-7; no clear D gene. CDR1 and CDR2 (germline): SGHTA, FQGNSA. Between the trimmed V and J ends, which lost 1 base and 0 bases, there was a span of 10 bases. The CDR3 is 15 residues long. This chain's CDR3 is CASSLGSGPSYEQYF. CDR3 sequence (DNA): TGTGCCAGCAGCTTAGGGTCAGGACCCTCCTACGAGCAGTACTTC.

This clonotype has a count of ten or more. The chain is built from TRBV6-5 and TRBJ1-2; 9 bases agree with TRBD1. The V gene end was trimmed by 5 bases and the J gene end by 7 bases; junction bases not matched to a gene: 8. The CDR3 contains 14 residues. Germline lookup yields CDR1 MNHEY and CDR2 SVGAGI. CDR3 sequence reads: CASSRDRAPLGYTF. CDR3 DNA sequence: TGTGCCAGCAGTCGGGACAGGGCCCCCCTTGGCTACACCTTC.

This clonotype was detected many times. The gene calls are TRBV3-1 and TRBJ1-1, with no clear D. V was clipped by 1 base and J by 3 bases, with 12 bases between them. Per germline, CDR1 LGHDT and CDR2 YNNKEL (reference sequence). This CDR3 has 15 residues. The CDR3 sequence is CASSQGAGGDTEAFF. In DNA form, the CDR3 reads TGTGCCAGCAGCCAAGGGGCGGGTGGGGACACTGAAGCTTTCTTT.

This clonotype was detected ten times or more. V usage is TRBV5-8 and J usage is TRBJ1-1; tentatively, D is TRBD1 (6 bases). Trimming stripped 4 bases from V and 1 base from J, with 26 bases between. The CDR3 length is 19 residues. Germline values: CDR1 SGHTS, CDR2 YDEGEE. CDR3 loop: CASSRSSGARWATNTEAFF. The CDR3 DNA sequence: TGTGCCAGCAGCAGGTCATCAGGGGCCCGGTGGGCTACGAACACTGAAGCTTTCTTT.

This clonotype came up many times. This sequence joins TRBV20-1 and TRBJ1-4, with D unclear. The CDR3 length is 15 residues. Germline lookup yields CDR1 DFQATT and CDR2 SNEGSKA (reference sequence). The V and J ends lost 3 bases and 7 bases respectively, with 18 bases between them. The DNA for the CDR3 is TGCAGTGCTAGTCCCTACAGAACCAAGCCTGAAAAACTGTTTTTT. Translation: CSASPYRTKPEKLFF.

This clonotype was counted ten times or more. The CDR3 nucleotides are TGCAGTGCAATTGGGGGTACCGGGACAACAACCTACGAGCAGTACTTC. Protein: CSAIGGTGTTTYEQYF. The chain has TRBV20-1 and TRBJ2-7; perhaps TRBD1 as D (6 bases). Germline V gene data show CDR1 as DFQATT and CDR2 as SNEGSKA (reference sequence). V dropped 6 bases and J dropped 2 bases, with 23 bases sitting between them. The CDR3 covers 16 residues.

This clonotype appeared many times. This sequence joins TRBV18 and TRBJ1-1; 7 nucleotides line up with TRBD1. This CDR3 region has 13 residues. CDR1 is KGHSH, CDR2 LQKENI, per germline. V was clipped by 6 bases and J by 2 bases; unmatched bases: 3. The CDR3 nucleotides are TGTGCCAGCTCCGGGACAGAAAACACTGAAGCTTTCTTT. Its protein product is CASSGTENTEAFF.

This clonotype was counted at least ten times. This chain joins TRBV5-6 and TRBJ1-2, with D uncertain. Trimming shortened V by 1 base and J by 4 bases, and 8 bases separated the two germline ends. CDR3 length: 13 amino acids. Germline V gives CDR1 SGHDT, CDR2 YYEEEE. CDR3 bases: TGTGCCAGCAGCTTGTGGATGCCCTATGGCTACACCTTC. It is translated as CASSLWMPYGYTF.